One sample yielded the 30 T cell receptor beta chains listed below, sequenced in a study of blood T cell repertoires in COVID-19. Using immunoSEQ multiplex PCR, the repertoire was profiled, and TCRdb retains in-frame clones only, with some absent. The sample holds around 230,000 clones, around 88% seen once. Material: PBMCs or T cells enriched from blood (not recorded which). The receptors shown here come from a woman in her 40s with acute COVID-19.

The chain carries TRBV19 and TRBJ1-4; 7 nucleotides match TRBD1. The CDR3 length is 17 residues. Trimming cost V 3 bases and J 1 base; bases outside gene matches: 8. The germline V gene has CDR1 LNHDA and CDR2 SQIVND (reference sequence). The CDR3 DNA is TGTGCCAGTAGTATCCTAGGGGGCGCGGGAACTAATGAAAAACTGTTTTTT. This gives the protein CASSILGGAGTNEKLFF.

The chain carries TRBV29-1 and TRBJ2-3; the match to TRBD2 covers 7 bases. The CDR3 contains 14 residues. The V segment lost 4 bases and the J segment 8 bases; nucleotides outside the gene matches: 12. CDR1 is SQVTM and CDR2 is ANQGSEA in the germline V gene. The CDR3 DNA reads as TGCAGCGTTGTGGCCGGGACCGCGGGGGTTACGCAGTATTTT. Translating it yields CSVVAGTAGVTQYF.

Only one count was recorded for this clone. V and J are TRBV6-5 and TRBJ1-4, with TRBD1 identical over 9 bases. Per the germline V gene, CDR1 is MNHEY and CDR2 is SVGAGI. V dropped 5 bases and J dropped 10; count of bases not matched to a gene: 11. The CDR3 is 15 residues long. CDR3 sequence: CASSPGQGPPGKLFF. CDR3 in DNA: TGTGCCAGCAGTCCCGGACAGGGGCCCCCTGGAAAACTGTTTTTT.

The chain links TRBV11-2 to TRBJ2-1; 9 nucleotides match TRBD2. The CDR3 sequence is 17 residues long. Unmatched junction bases numbered 8, after V lost 5 bases and J lost 0 bases. Germline V CDR1 and CDR2: SGHAT, FQNNGV. In DNA, the CDR3 is TGTGCCAGCAGCGTTAGATTGGGACTAGCCTCCTACAATGAGCAGTTCTTC. It specifies CASSVRLGLASYNEQFF.

The chain recombines TRBV18 with TRBJ2-1, with D unclear. With 2 bases removed from V and 8 bases from J, the gap between germline ends came to 4 bases. CDR3 size: 11 residues. CDR1 is KGHSH, CDR2 LQKENI, per germline. The CDR3 is CASSPVDEQFF. CDR3 in DNA: TGTGCCAGCTCACCAGTAGATGAGCAGTTCTTC.

The chain is built from TRBV10-2 and TRBJ2-3; D is perhaps TRBD2 (7 bases). Trimming cost V 4 bases and J 2 bases, with 19 bases left between them. The CDR3 spans 17 residues. In germline, CDR1 is WSHSY, CDR2 SAAADI. CDR3 residues: CASSAPEKGDYTDTQYF. DNA of the CDR3: TGCGCCAGCAGTGCCCCGGAGAAGGGGGACTACACAGATACGCAGTATTTT.

The J gene is TRBJ2-7, the V gene TRBV15, with D perhaps TRBD2 (6 bases). From germline, CDR1 is LNHNV and CDR2 YYDKDF (reference sequence). Trimming stripped 1 base from V and 4 bases from J, with 11 bases between. This CDR3 is 14 amino acids long. CDR3 residues: CATSRAAGSYEQYF. The CDR3 DNA reads as TGTGCCACCAGCAGAGCCGCCGGGAGTTACGAGCAGTACTTC.

The V call is TRBV11-2, the J call TRBJ2-7; 8 nucleotides agree with TRBD2. Per the germline V gene, CDR1 is SGHAT and CDR2 is FQNNGV. The V and J ends lost 0 bases and 3 bases, in that order; junction bases with no gene match: 4. The CDR3 has 15 amino acids. CDR3 sequence: CASSLDPGGGYEQYF. The CDR3 nucleotides are TGTGCCAGCAGCTTAGATCCCGGGGGGGGCTACGAGCAGTACTTC.

The J gene is TRBJ1-2, the V gene TRBV19, with 9 bases fitting TRBD1. This CDR3 spans 18 amino acids. V gave up 5 bases and J gave up 4 bases; unmatched junction bases: 17. CDR1 and CDR2 (germline): LNHDA, SQIVND (reference sequence). CDR3: CASSSAGTGIVSIYGYTF. For the CDR3, the DNA is TGTGCCAGTAGTTCTGCCGGGACAGGGATCGTGAGTATCTATGGCTACACCTTC.

This chain connects TRBV10-2 to TRBJ1-3, with a tentative D call TRBD1 (5 bases). The ends were cut back, 4 bases at V and 4 bases at J, with 8 bases in the middle. This CDR3 region has 13 residues. CDR1 is WSHSY, CDR2 SAAADI, per germline. CDR3 amino acids: CASSGGSGNTIYF. The CDR3 nucleotides read TGCGCCAGCAGTGGGGGCAGCGGAAACACCATATATTTT.

This clone was picked up a small number of times. The V and J genes are TRBV7-2 and TRBJ2-1, with a weak D call TRBD2 (6 bases). CDR1 is SGHTA, CDR2 FQGNSA, per germline. CDR3 length equals 14 residues. The V end lost 1 base, the J end lost 6 bases, and 10 bases lay between the germline ends. As DNA, the CDR3 is TGTGCCAGCAGCTTAGAATCTAGCGTCAATGAGCAGTTCTTC. Its translation: CASSLESSVNEQFF.

The chain is built from TRBV2 and TRBJ2-3; D possibly corresponds to TRBD2 (6 bases). V lost 6 bases and J 3 bases, leaving 16 bases between the germline ends. Germline V gives CDR1 SNHLY, CDR2 FYNNEI. The CDR3 is 15 residues long. The CDR3 DNA follows: TGTGCCAGCAGGTTCGCGGGGATGAGGACAGATACGCAGTATTTT. Protein: CASRFAGMRTDTQYF.

This sequence joins TRBV11-3 and TRBJ2-4; D is unresolved. Trimming left V 6 bases short and J 12 bases short, with 21 bases between. The CDR3 contains 14 residues. CDR1 and CDR2 from the germline V gene are SGHNT and YENEEA. The CDR3, as DNA: TGTGCCAGCAGTTATGCCCCCGACTTGGTTAGTCAGTACTTC. Translating gives CASSYAPDLVSQYF.

The table lists this clone with a count of one. The CDR3 bases are TGTGCCACCAGTGAGGCCGGGACAGCGGCCGGGGAGCTGTTTTTT. The encoded protein is CATSEAGTAAGELFF. The chain joins TRBV24-1 to TRBJ2-2, with 7 nucleotides matching TRBD1. The trim removed 4 bases at V and 6 bases at J, leaving 7 bases unmatched. The CDR3 is 15 amino acids. Germline V gives CDR1 KGHDR, CDR2 SFDVKD.

The chain employs TRBV30 and TRBJ2-1; D is perhaps TRBD2 (6 bases). The germline CDR1 and CDR2 sequences are GTSNPN and SVGIG (reference sequence). The CDR3 loop spans 14 amino acids. V dropped 2 bases and J dropped 6 bases, with 14 bases sitting between them. CDR3 amino acids: CAWSPTSLANEQFF. Written as DNA, the CDR3 is TGTGCCTGGAGTCCCACTAGCCTGGCCAATGAGCAGTTCTTC.

The J gene is TRBJ1-1, the V gene TRBV7-2; 8 positions match TRBD1. Germline lookup yields CDR1 SGHTA and CDR2 FQGNSA. This CDR3 spans 15 amino acids. Germline trimming cut 6 bases from V and 4 bases from J; bases unmatched to any gene: 10. The CDR3 coding sequence is TGTGCCAGCAGGAGGACAGGGAAGGAGGGCACTGAAGCTTTCTTT. It translates to CASRRTGKEGTEAFF.

J is TRBJ1-2 and V is TRBV5-1; D gene uncertain. In germline, CDR1 is SGHRS, CDR2 YFSETQ. Trimming stripped 0 bases from V and 8 bases from J, with 11 bases between. The CDR3 totals 13 residues. CDR3 residues: CASSLAGGRGYTF. The CDR3 nucleotides are TGCGCCAGCAGCTTGGCCGGCGGCCGGGGCTACACCTTC.

The chain combines TRBV29-1 with TRBJ2-7; 8 nucleotides line up with TRBD1. Germline V lookup: CDR1 SQVTM, CDR2 ANQGSEA. The CDR3 sequence is 13 residues long. The V and J ends lost 7 bases and 8 bases, in that order; junction bases with no gene match: 13. CDR3 sequence reads: CSASDRAGSKQYF. In DNA, the CDR3 is TGCAGCGCCTCGGACAGGGCCGGTAGCAAGCAGTACTTC.

This clone was observed once. In DNA, the CDR3 is TGTGCCAGTAGTCTAGGACAGGGAATGGGGTACAATGAGCAGTTCTTC. This translates into CASSLGQGMGYNEQFF. The rearrangement joins TRBV19 to TRBJ2-1; 8 bases line up with TRBD1. From germline, CDR1 is LNHDA and CDR2 SQIVND (reference sequence). The CDR3 has 16 amino acids. The V and J ends lost 5 bases and 4 bases, in that order; junction bases with no gene match: 10.

The chain links TRBV5-6 to TRBJ2-7; D might be TRBD1 (6 bases). The CDR3 is 14 residues long. Trimming left V 4 bases short and J 3 bases short, with 14 bases between. Germline V gene sequence: CDR1 SGHDT, CDR2 YYEEEE. CDR3 sequence (DNA): TGTGCCAGCAGCCGCCAGGGGTTTTACTACGAGCAGTACTTC. Its translation is CASSRQGFYYEQYF.

The chain joins TRBV5-1 to TRBJ2-1, with D tentatively TRBD2 (6 bases). Germline assignment: CDR1 SGHRS and CDR2 YFSETQ. The CDR3 is made up of 15 amino acids. Trimming cost V 4 bases and J 6 bases, with 17 bases left between them. The CDR3 loop reads CASSRSGLRLNEQFF. The CDR3, as DNA: TGCGCCAGCAGCCGGTCGGGACTTCGGCTCAATGAGCAGTTCTTC.

The chain links TRBV3-1 (or the pseudogene TRBV3-2) to TRBJ1-5; maybe TRBD1 (5 bases). This CDR3 has 15 amino acids. CDR1 is LGHDT and CDR2 is YNNKEL in the germline V gene (reference sequence). Trimming pared 4 bases from V and 0 bases from J, leaving 10 bases between. CDR3 in amino acids: CASSPTENSNQPQHF. DNA for the CDR3: TGTGCCAGCAGCCCGACAGAGAATAGCAATCAGCCCCAGCATTTT.

The gene calls are TRBV29-1 and TRBJ1-5, with D unclear. With 4 bases removed from V and 6 bases from J, the gap between germline ends came to 10 bases. CDR3 length: 12 residues. Germline loops: CDR1 SQVTM, CDR2 ANQGSEA. The CDR3 is CSVGQTAQPQHF. CDR3 DNA sequence: TGCAGCGTTGGCCAAACAGCTCAGCCCCAGCATTTT.

This chain links TRBV24-1 with TRBJ1-1; unclear D gene. The CDR3 is made up of 13 amino acids. V shed 4 bases and J shed 10 bases, with 15 bases lying between them. Germline V CDR1 and CDR2: KGHDR, SFDVKD. The CDR3 reads CATSDPIGRGAFF. The CDR3 region has the DNA TGTGCCACCAGTGACCCGATCGGACGGGGAGCTTTCTTT.

This chain links TRBV6-5 with TRBJ1-1; 8 bases are shared with TRBD1. The CDR3 totals 14 residues. CDR1 and CDR2 from the germline V gene are MNHEY and SVGAGI. The trim removed 6 bases at V and 1 base at J, leaving 4 bases unmatched. CDR3 region: CASRIGQGNTEAFF. CDR3 in DNA: TGTGCCAGCAGGATCGGACAGGGGAACACTGAAGCTTTCTTT.

V is TRBV12-3 or TRBV12-4 and J is TRBJ2-1; 13 bases map to TRBD2. The CDR3 is 13 residues long. Trimming cost V 5 bases and J 8 bases; bases outside gene matches: 0. CDR3 DNA: TGTGCCAGCAGTGGACTAGCGGGAGATGAGCAGTTCTTC. Translated: CASSGLAGDEQFF.

This chain links TRBV15 with TRBJ1-1; D might be TRBD1 (5 bases). Germline lookup yields CDR1 LNHNV and CDR2 YYDKDF (reference sequence). This CDR3 region has 14 residues. The germline V and J ends were trimmed by 7 bases and 3 bases, with 15 bases remaining between them. CDR3 DNA: TGTGCCACCACCGGGACTCAGCGGGACACTGAAGCTTTCTTT. Translated, it gives CATTGTQRDTEAFF.

The CDR3 sequence is CATARLAGTGDTQYF. DNA of the CDR3: TGCGCCACCGCCCGACTAGCGGGAACTGGGGATACGCAGTATTTT. V and J are TRBV10-2 and TRBJ2-3, with TRBD2 identical over 11 bases. J lost 6 bases, V lost 10 bases, and 12 bases had no gene match. CDR1 and CDR2 (germline): WSHSY, SAAADI. The CDR3 covers 15 residues.

The chain links TRBV7-2 to TRBJ1-1; possible D gene TRBD1, 5 bases. This CDR3 comprises 12 residues. The ends were cut back, 3 bases at V and 8 bases at J, with 10 bases in the middle. CDR1 and CDR2 (germline): SGHTA, FQGNSA. The CDR3: CASSFTGAEAFF. DNA of the CDR3: TGTGCCAGCAGCTTTACAGGAGCCGAAGCTTTCTTT.

This clone was found once. V and J are TRBV7-8 and TRBJ2-1; weak D call: TRBD1 (7 bases). This CDR3 spans 15 amino acids. V shed 0 bases and J shed 7 bases, with 13 bases lying between them. CDR1 is SGHVS and CDR2 is FQNEAQ in the germline V gene. CDR3 coding DNA: TGTGCCAGCAGCTTAGCGGAGGGGGCGAGGAATGAGCAGTTCTTC. Protein product: CASSLAEGARNEQFF.